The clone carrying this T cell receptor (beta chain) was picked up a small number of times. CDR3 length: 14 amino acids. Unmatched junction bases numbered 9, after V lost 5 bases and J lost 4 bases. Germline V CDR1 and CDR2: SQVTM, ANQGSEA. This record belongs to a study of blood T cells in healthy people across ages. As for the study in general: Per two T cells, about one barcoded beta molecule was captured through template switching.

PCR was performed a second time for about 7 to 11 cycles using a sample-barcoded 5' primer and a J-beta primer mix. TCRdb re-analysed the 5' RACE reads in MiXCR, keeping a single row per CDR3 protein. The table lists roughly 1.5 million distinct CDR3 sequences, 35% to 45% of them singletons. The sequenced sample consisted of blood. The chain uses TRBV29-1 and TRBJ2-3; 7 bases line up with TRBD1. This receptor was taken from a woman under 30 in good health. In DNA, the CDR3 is TGCAGCGTTCTAAGACAGGGCCACTCAGATACGCAGTATTTT. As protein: CSVLRQGHSDTQYF.